Sequencing of this T cell receptor beta chain was carried out in a study of early T cells in non-severe SARS-CoV-2 infection. Study-wide context: Bulk RNA taken from unsorted whole blood was sequenced, leaving chains unpaired.

Germline lookup yields CDR1 MNHEY and CDR2 SMNVEV (reference sequence). The CDR3 has 13 amino acids. The V gene end was trimmed by 8 bases and the J gene end by 4 bases; junction bases not matched to a gene: 2. From the 5' RACE reads, TCRdb called clonotypes with MiXCR, one entry per CDR3 protein. The table has approximately 50,000 distinct CDR3 sequences, over 7% seen once; the top ten hold approximately 4.6%. The sample taken for sequencing was whole blood. The genes are TRBV27 and TRBJ1-6; 7 bases map to TRBD1. This sequence was found in an adult who was a healthcare worker with PCR-confirmed SARS-CoV-2 infection or an uninfected control (not recorded which). CDR3 loop: CASAGQYNSPLHF. CDR3 sequence (DNA): TGTGCCAGCGCGGGACAGTATAATTCACCCCTCCACTTT.